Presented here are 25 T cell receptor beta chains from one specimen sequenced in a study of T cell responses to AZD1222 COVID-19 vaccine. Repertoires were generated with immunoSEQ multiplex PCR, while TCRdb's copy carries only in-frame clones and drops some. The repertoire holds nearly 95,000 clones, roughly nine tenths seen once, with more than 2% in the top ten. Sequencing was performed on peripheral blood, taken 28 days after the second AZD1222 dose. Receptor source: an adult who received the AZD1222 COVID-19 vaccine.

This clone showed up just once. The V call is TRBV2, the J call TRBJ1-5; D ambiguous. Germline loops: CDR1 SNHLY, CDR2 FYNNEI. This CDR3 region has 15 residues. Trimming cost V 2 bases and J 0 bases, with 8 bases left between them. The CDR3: CASSERSISNQPQHF. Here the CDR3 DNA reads TGTGCCAGCAGTGAAAGGTCAATTAGCAATCAGCCCCAGCATTTT.

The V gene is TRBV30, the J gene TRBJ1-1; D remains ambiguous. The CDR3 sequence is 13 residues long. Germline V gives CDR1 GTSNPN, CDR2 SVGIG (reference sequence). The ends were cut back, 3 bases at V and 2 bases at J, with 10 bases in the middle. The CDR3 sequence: CAWSDGVNTEAFF. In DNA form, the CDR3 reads TGTGCCTGGAGCGACGGAGTTAACACTGAAGCTTTCTTT.

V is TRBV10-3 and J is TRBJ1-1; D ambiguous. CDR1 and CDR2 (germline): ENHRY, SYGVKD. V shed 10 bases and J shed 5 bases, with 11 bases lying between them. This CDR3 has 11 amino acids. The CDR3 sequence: CATLMGTEAFF. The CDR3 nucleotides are TGTGCCACACTGATGGGAACTGAAGCTTTCTTT.

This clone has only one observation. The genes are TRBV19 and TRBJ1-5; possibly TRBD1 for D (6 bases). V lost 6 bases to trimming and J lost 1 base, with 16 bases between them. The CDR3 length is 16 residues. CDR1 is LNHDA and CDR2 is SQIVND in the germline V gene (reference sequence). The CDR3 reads CASRGGGRMSNQPQHF. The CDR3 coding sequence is TGTGCCAGTAGAGGGGGGGGGCGCATGAGCAATCAGCCCCAGCATTTT.

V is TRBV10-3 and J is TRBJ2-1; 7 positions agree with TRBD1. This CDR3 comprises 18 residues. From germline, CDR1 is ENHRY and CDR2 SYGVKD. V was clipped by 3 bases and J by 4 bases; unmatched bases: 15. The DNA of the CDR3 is TGTGCCATCAGTGACTTCGCTCTTAGGGGGACAGCGTACAATGAGCAGTTCTTC. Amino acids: CAISDFALRGTAYNEQFF.

This CDR3 reads CASASGQGELSYNEQFF. CDR3 DNA sequence: TGTGCTAGTGCCTCGGGACAGGGGGAACTCTCCTACAATGAGCAGTTCTTC. The chain joins TRBV12-5 to TRBJ2-1; 11 bases agree with TRBD1. V dropped 7 bases and J dropped 0; count of bases not matched to a gene: 8. Germline values: CDR1 LGHNT, CDR2 FRNRAP. CDR3 length: 17 amino acids.

The CDR3 reads CASSLDRGGNQPQHF. The DNA of the CDR3 is TGTGCCAGCAGCTTAGACAGGGGAGGCAATCAGCCCCAGCATTTT. The chain uses TRBV7-9 and TRBJ1-5, with 7 bases that match TRBD1. The CDR3 is 15 residues long. V shed 1 base, J shed 2 bases, and the junction held 2 bases outside the gene matches. Germline CDR1 is SEHNR and CDR2 is FQNEAQ (reference sequence). The full variable domain, completed using reference TRBV7-9 and TRBJ1-5, is DTGVSQNPRHKITKRGQNVTFRCDPISEHNRLYWYRQTLGQGPEFLTYFQNEAQLEKSRLLSDRFSAERPKGSFSTLEIQRTEQGDSAMYLCASSLDRGGNQPQHFGDGTRLSIL.

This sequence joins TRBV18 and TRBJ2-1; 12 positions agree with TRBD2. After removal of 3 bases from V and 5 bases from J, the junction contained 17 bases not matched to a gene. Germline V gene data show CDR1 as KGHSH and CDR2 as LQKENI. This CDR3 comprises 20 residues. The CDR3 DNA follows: TGTGCCAGCTCACCGACCCAAGGGCTAGCGGGAGGGCCGGGGCACAATGAGCAGTTCTTC. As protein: CASSPTQGLAGGPGHNEQFF.

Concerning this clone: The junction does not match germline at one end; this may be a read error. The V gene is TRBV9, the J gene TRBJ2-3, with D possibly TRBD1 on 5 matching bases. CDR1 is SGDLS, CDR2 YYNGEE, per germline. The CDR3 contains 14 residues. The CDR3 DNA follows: TGCCGTCGTGTGGGGCAGATGAGCACAGATACGCAGTATTTT. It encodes CRRVGQMSTDTQYF.

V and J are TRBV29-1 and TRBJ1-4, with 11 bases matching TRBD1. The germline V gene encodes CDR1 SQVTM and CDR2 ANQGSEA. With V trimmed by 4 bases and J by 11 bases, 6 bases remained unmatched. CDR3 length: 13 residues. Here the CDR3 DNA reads TGCAGCGTTGTATGGACAGGGGGCGGGAAACTGTTTTTT. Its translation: CSVVWTGGGKLFF. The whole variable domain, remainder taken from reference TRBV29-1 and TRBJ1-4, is SAVISQKPSRDICQRGTSLTIQCQVDSQVTMMFWYRQQPGQSLTLIATANQGSEATYESGFVIDKFPISRPNLTFSTLTVSNMSPEDSSIYLCSVVWTGGGKLFFGSGTQLSVL.

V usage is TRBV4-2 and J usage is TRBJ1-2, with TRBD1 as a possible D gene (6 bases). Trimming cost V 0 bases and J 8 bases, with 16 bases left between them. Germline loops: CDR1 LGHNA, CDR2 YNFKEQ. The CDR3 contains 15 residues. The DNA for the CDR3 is TGTGCCAGCAGCCAAGAATCAGGGGTTGGTTGGGGCTACACCTTC. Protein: CASSQESGVGWGYTF.

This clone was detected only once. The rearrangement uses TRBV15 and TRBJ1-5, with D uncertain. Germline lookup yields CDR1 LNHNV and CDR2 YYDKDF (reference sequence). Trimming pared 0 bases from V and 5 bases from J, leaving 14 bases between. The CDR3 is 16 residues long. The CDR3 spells CATSRDPQAAYQPQHF. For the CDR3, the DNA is TGTGCCACCAGCAGAGATCCCCAGGCAGCGTATCAGCCCCAGCATTTT. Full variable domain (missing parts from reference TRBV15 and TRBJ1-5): DAMVIQNPRYQVTQFGKPVTLSCSQTLNHNVMYWYQQKSSQAPKLLFHYYDKDFNNEADTPDNFQSRRPNTSFCFLDIRSPGLGDTAMYLCATSRDPQAAYQPQHFGDGTRLSIL.

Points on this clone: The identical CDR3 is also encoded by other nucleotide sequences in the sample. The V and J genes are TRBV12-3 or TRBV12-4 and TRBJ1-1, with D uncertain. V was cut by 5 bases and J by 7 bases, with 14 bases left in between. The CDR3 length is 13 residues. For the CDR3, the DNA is TGTGCCAGCAGTCTTGGTGGAGAGGGTGAAGCTTTCTTT. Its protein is CASSLGGEGEAFF.

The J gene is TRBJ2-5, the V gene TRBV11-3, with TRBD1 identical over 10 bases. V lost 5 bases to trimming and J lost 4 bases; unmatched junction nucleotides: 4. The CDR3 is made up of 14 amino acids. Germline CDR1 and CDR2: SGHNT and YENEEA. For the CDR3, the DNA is TGTGCCAGCAGCCCTGGGACAGGGGTAGAGACCCAGTACTTC. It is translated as CASSPGTGVETQYF.

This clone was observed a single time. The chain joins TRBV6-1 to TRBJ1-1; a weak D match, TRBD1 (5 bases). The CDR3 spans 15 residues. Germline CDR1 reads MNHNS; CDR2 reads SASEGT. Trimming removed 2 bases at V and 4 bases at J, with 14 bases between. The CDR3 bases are TGTGCCAGCAGTGAAAAAGGCTCGGGGGTCACTGAAGCTTTCTTT. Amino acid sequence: CASSEKGSGVTEAFF.

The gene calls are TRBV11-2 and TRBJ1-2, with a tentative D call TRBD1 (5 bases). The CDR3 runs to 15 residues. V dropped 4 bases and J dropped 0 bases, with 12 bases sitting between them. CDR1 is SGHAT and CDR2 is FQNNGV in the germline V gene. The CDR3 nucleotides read TGTGCCAGCAGCTCGACCCAGGGAGCTAACTATGGCTACACCTTC. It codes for CASSSTQGANYGYTF.

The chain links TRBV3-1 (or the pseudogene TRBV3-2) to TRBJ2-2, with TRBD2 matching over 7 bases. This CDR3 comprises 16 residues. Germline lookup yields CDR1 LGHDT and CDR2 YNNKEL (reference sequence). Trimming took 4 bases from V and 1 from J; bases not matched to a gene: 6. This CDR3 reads CASSPDPSGNTGELFF. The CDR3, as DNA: TGTGCCAGCAGCCCGGACCCTAGCGGGAACACCGGGGAGCTGTTTTTT.

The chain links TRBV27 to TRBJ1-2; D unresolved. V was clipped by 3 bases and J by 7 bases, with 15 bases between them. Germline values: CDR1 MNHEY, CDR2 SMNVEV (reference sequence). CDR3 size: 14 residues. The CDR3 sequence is CASSFGGGFGGYTF. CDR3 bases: TGTGCCAGCAGTTTCGGTGGAGGGTTTGGTGGCTACACCTTC.

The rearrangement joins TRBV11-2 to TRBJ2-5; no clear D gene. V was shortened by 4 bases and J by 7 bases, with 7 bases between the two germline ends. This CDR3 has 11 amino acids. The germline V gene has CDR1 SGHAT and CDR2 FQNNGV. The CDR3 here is CASSSVGTQYF. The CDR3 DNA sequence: TGTGCCAGCAGCTCTGTGGGGACCCAGTACTTC.

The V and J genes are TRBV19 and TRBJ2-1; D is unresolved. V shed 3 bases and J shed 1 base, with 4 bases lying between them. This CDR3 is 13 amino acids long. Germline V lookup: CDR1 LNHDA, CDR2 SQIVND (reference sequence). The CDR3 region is CASSMGSYNEQFF. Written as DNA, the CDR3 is TGTGCCAGTAGTATGGGTTCCTACAATGAGCAGTTCTTC. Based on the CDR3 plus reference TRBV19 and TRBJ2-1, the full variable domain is DGGITQSPKYLFRKEGQNVTLSCEQNLNHDAMYWYRQDPGQGLRLIYYSQIVNDFQKGDIAEGYSVSREKKESFPLTVTSAQKNPTAFYLCASSMGSYNEQFFGPGTRLTVL.

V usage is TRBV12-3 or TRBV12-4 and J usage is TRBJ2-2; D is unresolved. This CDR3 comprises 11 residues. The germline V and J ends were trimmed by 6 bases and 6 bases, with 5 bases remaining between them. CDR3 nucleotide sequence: TGTGCCAGCAGCTCGCCCGGGGAGCTGTTTTTT. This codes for CASSSPGELFF.

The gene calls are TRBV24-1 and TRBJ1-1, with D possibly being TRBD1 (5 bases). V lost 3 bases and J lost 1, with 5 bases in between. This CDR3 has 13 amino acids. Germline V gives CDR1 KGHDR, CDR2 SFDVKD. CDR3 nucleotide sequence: TGTGCCACCAGTGATGGACAGAACACTGAAGCTTTCTTT. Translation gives CATSDGQNTEAFF.

Written as DNA, the CDR3 is TGTGCCACCAGCAGAGGCCTAGCGGGGGTATACAATGAGCAGTTCTTC. As protein: CATSRGLAGVYNEQFF. The V gene is TRBV15, the J gene TRBJ2-1; 10 bases match TRBD2. The CDR3 covers 16 residues. Germline V gene sequence: CDR1 LNHNV, CDR2 YYDKDF (reference sequence). V gave up 1 base and J gave up 4 bases; unmatched junction bases: 4.

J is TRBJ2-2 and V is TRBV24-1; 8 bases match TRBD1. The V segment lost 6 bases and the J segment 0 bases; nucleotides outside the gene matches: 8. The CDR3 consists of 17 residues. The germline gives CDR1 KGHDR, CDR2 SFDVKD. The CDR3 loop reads CATSPSSGQANTGELFF. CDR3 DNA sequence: TGTGCCACCAGTCCCTCTTCGGGACAGGCGAACACCGGGGAGCTGTTTTTT.

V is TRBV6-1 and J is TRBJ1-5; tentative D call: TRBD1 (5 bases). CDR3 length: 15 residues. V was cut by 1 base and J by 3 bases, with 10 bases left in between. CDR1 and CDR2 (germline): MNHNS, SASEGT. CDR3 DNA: TGTGCCAGCAGTGAAGGGGACCCTATCAATCAGCCCCAGCATTTT. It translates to CASSEGDPINQPQHF.